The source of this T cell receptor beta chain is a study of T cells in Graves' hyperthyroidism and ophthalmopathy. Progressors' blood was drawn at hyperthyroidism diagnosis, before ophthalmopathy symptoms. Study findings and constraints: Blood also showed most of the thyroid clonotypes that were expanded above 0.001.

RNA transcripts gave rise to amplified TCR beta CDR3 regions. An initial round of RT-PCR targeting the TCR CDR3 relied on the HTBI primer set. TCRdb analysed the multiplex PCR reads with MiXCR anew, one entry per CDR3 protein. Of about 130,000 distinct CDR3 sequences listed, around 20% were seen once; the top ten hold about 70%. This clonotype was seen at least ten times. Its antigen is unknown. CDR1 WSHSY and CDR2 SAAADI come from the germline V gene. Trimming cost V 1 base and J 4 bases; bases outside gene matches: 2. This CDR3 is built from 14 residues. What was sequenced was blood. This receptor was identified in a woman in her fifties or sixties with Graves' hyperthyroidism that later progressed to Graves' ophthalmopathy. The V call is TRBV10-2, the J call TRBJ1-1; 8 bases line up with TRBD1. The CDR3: CASSEWDRTTEAFF. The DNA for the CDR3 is TGCGCCAGCAGTGAGTGGGACAGGACCACTGAAGCTTTCTTT.